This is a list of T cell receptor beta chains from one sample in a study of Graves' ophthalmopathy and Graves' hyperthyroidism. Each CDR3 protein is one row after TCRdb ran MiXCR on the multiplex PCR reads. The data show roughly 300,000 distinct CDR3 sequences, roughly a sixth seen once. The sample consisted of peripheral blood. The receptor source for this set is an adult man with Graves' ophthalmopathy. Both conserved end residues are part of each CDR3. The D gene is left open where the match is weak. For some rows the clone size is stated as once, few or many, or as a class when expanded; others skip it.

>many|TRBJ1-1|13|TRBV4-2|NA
CASSWTEDTEAFF
TGTGCCAGCAGCTGGACCGAAGACACTGAAGCTTTCTTT
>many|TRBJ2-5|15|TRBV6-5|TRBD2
CASSRLAGYQETQYF
TGTGCCAGCAGTCGACTAGCGGGGTACCAAGAGACCCAGTACTTC
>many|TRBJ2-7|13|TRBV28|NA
CASSLRPPLPQYF
TGTGCCAGCAGTTTACGACCCCCCTTGCCGCAGTACTTC
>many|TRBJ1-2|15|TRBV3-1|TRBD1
CASSEGTGVGYGYTF
TGTGCCAGCAGCGAAGGGACAGGGGTCGGCTATGGCTACACCTTC
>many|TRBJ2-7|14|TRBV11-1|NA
CASSPGSEAYEQYF
TGTGCCAGCAGCCCAGGGTCCGAAGCCTACGAGCAGTACTTC
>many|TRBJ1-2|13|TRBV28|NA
CASTWRGLGGYTF
TGTGCCAGCACCTGGCGGGGGCTGGGTGGCTACACCTTC
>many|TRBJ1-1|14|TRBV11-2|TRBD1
CASSVDRGDTEAFF
TGTGCCAGCAGCGTAGACAGGGGGGACACTGAAGCTTTCTTT
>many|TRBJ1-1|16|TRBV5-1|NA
CASSDLYGSKNTEAFF
TGCGCCAGCAGCGACTTATACGGATCCAAGAACACTGAAGCTTTCTTT
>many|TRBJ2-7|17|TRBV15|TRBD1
CATSREFRQGAIYGQYF
TGTGCCACCAGCAGAGAATTTAGGCAGGGGGCGATCTACGGGCAGTACTTC
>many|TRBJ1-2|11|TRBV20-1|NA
CSAVASHGYTF
TGCAGTGCTGTGGCCAGCCATGGCTACACCTTC
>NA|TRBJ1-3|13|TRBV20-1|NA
CSAQKSSGNTIYF
TGCAGTGCTCAGAAGAGCTCTGGAAACACCATATATTTT
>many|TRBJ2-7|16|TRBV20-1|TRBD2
CSARGGLAGEIYEQYF
TGCAGTGCTAGAGGGGGACTAGCGGGAGAGATCTACGAGCAGTACTTC
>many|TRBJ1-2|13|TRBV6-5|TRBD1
CASSRGQGRGYTF
TGTGCCAGCAGTCGTGGACAGGGACGTGGCTACACCTTC
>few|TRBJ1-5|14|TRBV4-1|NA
CASSQDLVNQPQHF
TGCGCCAGCAGCCAAGATCTGGTTAATCAGCCCCAGCATTTT
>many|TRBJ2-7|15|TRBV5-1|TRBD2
CASSLAAGGHYEQYF
TGCGCCAGCAGCTTGGCTGCGGGAGGGCACTACGAGCAGTACTTC
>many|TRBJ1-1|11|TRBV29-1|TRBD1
CSVSDRAVAFF
TGCAGCGTTTCCGACAGGGCAGTAGCTTTCTTT
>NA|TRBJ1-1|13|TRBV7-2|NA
CASSTLGVTEAFF
TGTGCCAGCAGTACCCTTGGGGTCACTGAAGCTTTCTTT
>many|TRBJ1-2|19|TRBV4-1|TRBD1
CASSQGIGDSSTNNYGYTF
TGCGCCAGCAGCCAAGGTATAGGGGACAGCTCAACGAATAACTATGGCTACACCTTC
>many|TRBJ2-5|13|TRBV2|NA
CASSYMYQETQYF
TGTGCCAGCAGTTACATGTACCAAGAGACCCAGTACTTC
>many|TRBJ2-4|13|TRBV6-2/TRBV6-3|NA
CASKSAGENIQYF
TGTGCCAGCAAGTCCGCTGGGGAAAACATTCAGTACTTC
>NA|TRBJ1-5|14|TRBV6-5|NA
CASTSDGLAWPQHF
TGTGCCAGCACTTCCGACGGGCTAGCGTGGCCCCAGCATTTT
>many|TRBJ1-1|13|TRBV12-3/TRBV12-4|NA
CASRKQGYTEAFF
TGTGCCAGCAGAAAACAGGGTTATACTGAAGCTTTCTTT
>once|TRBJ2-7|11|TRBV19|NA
CASGTFYEQYF
TGTGCCAGTGGGACATTCTACGAGCAGTACTTC
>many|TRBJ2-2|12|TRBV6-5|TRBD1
CATHRGTGELFF
TGTGCCACACACAGGGGGACCGGGGAGCTGTTTTTT
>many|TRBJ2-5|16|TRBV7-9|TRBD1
CASSLSRQGARETQYF
TGTGCCAGCAGCTTATCTCGGCAGGGGGCTCGAGAGACCCAGTACTTC
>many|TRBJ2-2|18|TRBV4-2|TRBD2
CASSQGTSGRRNTGELFF
TGTGCCAGCAGCCAGGGGACTAGCGGGAGGAGGAACACCGGGGAGCTGTTTTTT
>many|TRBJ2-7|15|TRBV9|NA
CASSVGAVDSYEQYF
TGTGCCAGCAGCGTAGGGGCAGTGGACTCCTACGAGCAGTACTTC
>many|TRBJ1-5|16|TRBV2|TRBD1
CASSGDREKGNQPQHF
TGTGCCAGCAGTGGAGACAGGGAAAAGGGCAATCAGCCCCAGCATTTT
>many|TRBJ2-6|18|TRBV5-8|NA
CASSSGDWLNSGANVLTF
TGTGCCAGCAGCTCGGGGGACTGGTTAAACTCTGGGGCCAACGTCCTGACTTTC
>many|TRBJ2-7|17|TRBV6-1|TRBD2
CASSGGGGSKAHYEQYF
TGTGCCAGCAGTGGAGGTGGCGGGAGCAAAGCTCACTACGAGCAGTACTTC
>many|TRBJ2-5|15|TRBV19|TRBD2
CASSGLAGGGETQYF
TGTGCCAGTAGTGGACTAGCGGGAGGAGGAGAGACCCAGTACTTC
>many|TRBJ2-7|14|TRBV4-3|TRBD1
CASSQDTGGNEQYF
TGCGCCAGCAGCCAAGATACAGGGGGCAACGAGCAGTACTTC
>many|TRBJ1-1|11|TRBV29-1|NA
CSGRQNTEAFF
TGCAGCGGCAGACAGAACACTGAAGCTTTCTTT
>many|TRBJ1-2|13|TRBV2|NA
CASSDFLVGLDTF
TGTGCCAGCAGTGACTTTCTCGTCGGTTTGGACACCTTC
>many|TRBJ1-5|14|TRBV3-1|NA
CASSQGDVSQPQHF
TGTGCCAGCAGCCAAGGGGACGTTAGCCAGCCCCAGCATTTT
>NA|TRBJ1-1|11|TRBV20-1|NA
CSALGRPSAFF
TGCAGTGCTTTGGGCCGCCCGAGTGCTTTCTTT
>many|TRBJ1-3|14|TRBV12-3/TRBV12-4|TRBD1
CASRRDSSGNTIYF
TGTGCCAGCAGGAGGGACAGCTCTGGAAACACCATATATTTT
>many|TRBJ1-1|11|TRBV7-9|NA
CASSLTTEAFF
TGTGCCAGCAGCTTAACGACTGAAGCTTTCTTT
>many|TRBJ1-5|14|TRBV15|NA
CATSRDASNQPQHF
TGTGCCACCAGCAGGGACGCTAGCAATCAGCCCCAGCATTTT
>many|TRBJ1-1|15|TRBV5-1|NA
CASRRIAGANTEAFF
TGCGCCAGCAGAAGAATAGCGGGGGCGAACACTGAAGCTTTCTTT
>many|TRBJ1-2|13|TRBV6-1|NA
CASSETRGYGYTF
TGTGCCAGCAGTGAGACCCGTGGCTATGGCTACACCTTC
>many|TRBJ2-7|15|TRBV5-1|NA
CASSVDGFSRYEQYF
TGCGCCAGCAGCGTCGACGGGTTTTCCAGATACGAGCAGTACTTC
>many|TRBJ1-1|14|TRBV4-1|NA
CASSLVEGVTEAFF
TGCGCCAGCAGCCTGGTGGAGGGAGTAACTGAAGCTTTCTTT
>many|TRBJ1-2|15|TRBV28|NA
CASSLMAAPNYGYTF
TGTGCCAGCAGTTTAATGGCAGCCCCTAACTATGGCTACACCTTC
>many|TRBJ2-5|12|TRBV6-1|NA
CASSATTETQYF
TGTGCCAGCAGTGCGACGACAGAGACCCAGTACTTC
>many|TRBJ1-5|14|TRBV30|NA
CAWSRGDSNQPQHF
TGTGCCTGGAGCAGGGGTGATAGCAATCAGCCCCAGCATTTT
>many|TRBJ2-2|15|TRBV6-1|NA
CASSEYAGPTGELFF
TGTGCCAGCAGTGAATATGCAGGGCCGACCGGGGAGCTGTTTTTT
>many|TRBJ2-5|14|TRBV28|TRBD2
CASSSRRSGGSQYF
TGTGCCAGCAGTTCCCGAAGAAGCGGGGGTTCCCAGTACTTC
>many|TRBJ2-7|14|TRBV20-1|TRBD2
CSARKRLAEYEQYF
TGCAGTGCTAGAAAAAGACTAGCGGAATACGAGCAGTACTTC
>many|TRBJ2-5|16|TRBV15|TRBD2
CATSRGHGGTKETQYF
TGTGCCACCAGCAGAGGTCATGGGGGGACTAAAGAGACCCAGTACTTC